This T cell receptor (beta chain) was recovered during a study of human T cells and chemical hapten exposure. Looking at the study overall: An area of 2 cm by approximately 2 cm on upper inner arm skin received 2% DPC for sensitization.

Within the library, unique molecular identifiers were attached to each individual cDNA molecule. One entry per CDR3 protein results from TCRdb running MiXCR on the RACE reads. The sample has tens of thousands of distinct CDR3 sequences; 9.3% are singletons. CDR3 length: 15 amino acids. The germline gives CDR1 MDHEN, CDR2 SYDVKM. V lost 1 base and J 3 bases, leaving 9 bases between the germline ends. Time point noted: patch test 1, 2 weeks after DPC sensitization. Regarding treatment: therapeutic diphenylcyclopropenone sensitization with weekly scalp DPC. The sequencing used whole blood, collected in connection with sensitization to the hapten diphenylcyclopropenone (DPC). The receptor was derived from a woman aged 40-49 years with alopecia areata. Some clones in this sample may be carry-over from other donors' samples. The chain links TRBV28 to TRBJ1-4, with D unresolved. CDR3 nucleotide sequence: TGTGCCAGCAGTTTATACGGGGTATCTAATGAAAAACTGTTTTTT. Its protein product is CASSLYGVSNEKLFF.